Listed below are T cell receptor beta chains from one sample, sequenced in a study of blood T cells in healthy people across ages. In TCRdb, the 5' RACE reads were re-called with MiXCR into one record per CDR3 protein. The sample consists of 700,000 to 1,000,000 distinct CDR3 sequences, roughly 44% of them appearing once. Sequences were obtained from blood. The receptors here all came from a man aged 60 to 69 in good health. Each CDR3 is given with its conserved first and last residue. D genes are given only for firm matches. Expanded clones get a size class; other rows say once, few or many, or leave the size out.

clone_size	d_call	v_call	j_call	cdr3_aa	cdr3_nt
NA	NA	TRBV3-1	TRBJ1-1	CASSQDPGKQGEAFF	TGTGCCAGCAGCCAAGATCCCGGGAAACAGGGTGAAGCTTTCTTT
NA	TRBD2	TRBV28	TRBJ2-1	CASRRRGDNNEQFF	TGTGCCAGCAGGCGACGGGGGGATAACAATGAGCAGTTCTTC
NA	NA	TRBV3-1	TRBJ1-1	CASSQAPNGQRTEAFF	TGTGCCAGCAGCCAAGCCCCAAACGGACAGAGGACTGAAGCTTTCTTT
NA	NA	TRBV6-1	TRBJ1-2	CASRTQGTGYGYTF	TGTGCCAGCAGGACCCAAGGGACGGGCTATGGCTACACCTTC
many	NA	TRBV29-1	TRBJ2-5	CSVELPRGQRDTDQETQYF	TGCAGCGTTGAACTACCCAGGGGACAGCGGGATACGGACCAAGAGACCCAGTACTTC
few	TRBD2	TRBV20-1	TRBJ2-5	CSAGRASGGANEQYF	TGCAGTGCTGGGAGGGCTAGCGGGGGGGCTAATGAGCAGTACTTC
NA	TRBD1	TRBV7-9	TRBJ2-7	CASSLEQGAWYEQYF	TGTGCCAGCAGCTTAGAACAGGGGGCTTGGTACGAGCAGTACTTC
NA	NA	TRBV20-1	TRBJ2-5	CSARGVSFVETQYF	TGCAGTGCTAGAGGGGTATCTTTTGTAGAGACCCAGTACTTC
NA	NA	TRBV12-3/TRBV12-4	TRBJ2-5	CASSLPRQRETQYF	TGTGCCAGCAGTTTACCGAGACAGAGGGAGACCCAGTACTTC
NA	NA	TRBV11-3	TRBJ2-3	CASSFNRAPSTDTQYF	TGTGCCAGCAGCTTTAACAGGGCCCCTAGCACAGATACGCAGTATTTT
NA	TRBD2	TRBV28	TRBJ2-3	CASSRLAGGRTDTQYF	TGTGCCAGCAGTCGGCTAGCGGGGGGTCGCACAGATACGCAGTATTTT
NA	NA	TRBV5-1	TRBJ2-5	CASSRGSGMETQYF	TGCGCCAGCAGCAGAGGTTCAGGTATGGAGACCCAGTACTTC
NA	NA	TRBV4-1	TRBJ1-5	CASSQRSNSNQPQHF	TGCGCCAGCAGCCAACGGTCGAATAGCAATCAGCCCCAGCATTTT
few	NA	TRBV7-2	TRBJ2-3	CASGGVWGTDTQYF	TGTGCCAGCGGCGGGGTTTGGGGCACAGATACGCAGTATTTT
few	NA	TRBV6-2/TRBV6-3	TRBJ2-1	CASSYRQEAYNEQFF	TGTGCCAGCAGTTATAGACAGGAGGCCTACAATGAGCAGTTCTTC
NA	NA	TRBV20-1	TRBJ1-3	CSASPTASGNTIYF	TGCAGTGCTAGTCCGACGGCCTCTGGAAACACCATATATTTT
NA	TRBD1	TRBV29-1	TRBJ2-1	CSAGDSYNEQFF	TGCAGCGCTGGGGACAGCTACAATGAGCAGTTCTTC
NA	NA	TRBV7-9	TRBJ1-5	CASSEGWHSNQPQHF	TGTGCCAGCAGCGAAGGGTGGCATAGCAATCAGCCCCAGCATTTT
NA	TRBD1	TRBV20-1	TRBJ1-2	CSARDAGQGIGYTF	TGCAGTGCTAGAGACGCGGGACAGGGGATTGGCTACACCTTC
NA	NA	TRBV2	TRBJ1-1	CASSVGGNEAFF	TGTGCCAGCAGTGTAGGAGGGAACGAAGCTTTCTTT
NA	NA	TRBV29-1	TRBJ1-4	CSVGGRDEKLFF	TGCAGCGTTGGTGGCAGGGACGAAAAACTGTTTTTT
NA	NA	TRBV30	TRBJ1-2	CAGRPHLWGYTF	TGTGCCGGGAGGCCCCACTTATGGGGCTACACCTTC
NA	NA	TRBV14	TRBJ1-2	CASSRTVHYGYTF	TGTGCCAGCAGCAGGACAGTTCACTATGGCTACACCTTC
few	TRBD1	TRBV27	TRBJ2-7	CASRQGQGYEQYF	TGTGCCAGCCGGCAGGGACAGGGTTACGAGCAGTACTTC